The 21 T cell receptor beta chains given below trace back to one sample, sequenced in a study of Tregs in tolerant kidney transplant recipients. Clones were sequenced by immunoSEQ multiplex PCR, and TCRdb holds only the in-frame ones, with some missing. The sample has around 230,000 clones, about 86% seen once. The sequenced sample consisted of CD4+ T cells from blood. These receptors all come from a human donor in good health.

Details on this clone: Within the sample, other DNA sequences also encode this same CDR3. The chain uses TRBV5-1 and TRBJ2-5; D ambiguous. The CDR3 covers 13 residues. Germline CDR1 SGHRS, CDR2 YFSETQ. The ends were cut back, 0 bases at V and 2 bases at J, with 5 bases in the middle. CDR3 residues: CASSLGGQETQYF. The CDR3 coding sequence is TGCGCCAGCAGCTTGGGGGGTCAAGAGACCCAGTACTTC.

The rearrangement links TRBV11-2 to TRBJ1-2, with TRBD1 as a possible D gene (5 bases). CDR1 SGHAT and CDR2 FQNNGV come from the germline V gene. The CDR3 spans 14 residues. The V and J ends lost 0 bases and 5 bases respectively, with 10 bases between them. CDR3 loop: CASSLEVRGYGYTF. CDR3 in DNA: TGTGCCAGCAGCTTAGAGGTTAGGGGATATGGCTACACCTTC.

The CDR3 DNA reads TGTGCCAGCAGTGAAGGGGCGAGTCCAGATACGCAGTATTTT. Translation: CASSEGASPDTQYF. This chain links TRBV2 with TRBJ2-3, with no clear D. This CDR3 region has 14 residues. The germline V gene has CDR1 SNHLY and CDR2 FYNNEI. V shed 1 base and J shed 4 bases, with 9 bases lying between them.

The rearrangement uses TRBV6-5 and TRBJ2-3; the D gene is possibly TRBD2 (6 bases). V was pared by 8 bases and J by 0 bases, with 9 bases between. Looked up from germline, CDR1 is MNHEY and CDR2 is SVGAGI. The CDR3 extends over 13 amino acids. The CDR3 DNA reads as TGTGCCAGCGGGGGGACTAGCACAGATACGCAGTATTTT. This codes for CASGGTSTDTQYF.

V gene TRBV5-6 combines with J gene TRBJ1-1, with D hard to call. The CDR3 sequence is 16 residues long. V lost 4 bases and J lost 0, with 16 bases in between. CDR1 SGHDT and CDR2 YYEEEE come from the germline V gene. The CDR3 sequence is CASSPSGRSMNTEAFF. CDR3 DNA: TGTGCCAGCAGCCCTTCCGGACGGTCTATGAACACTGAAGCTTTCTTT.

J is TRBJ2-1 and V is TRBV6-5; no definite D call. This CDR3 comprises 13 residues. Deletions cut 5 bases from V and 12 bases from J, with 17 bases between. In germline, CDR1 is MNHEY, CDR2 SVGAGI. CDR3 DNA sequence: TGTGCCAGCAGTACAACCGACGGTAAGGGGCAGTTCTTC. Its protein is CASSTTDGKGQFF.

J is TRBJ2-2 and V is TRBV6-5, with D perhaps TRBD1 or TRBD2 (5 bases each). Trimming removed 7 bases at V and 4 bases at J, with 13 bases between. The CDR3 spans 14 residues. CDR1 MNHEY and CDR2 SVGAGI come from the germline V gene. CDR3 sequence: CASIPRGRTGELFF. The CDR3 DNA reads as TGTGCCAGCATACCAAGGGGACGCACCGGGGAGCTGTTTTTT.

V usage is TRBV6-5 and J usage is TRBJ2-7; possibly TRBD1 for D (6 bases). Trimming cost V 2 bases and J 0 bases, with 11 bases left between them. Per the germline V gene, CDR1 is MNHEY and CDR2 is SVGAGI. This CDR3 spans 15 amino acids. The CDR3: CASSYATGLSYEQYF. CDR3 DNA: TGTGCCAGCAGTTACGCGACAGGACTCTCCTACGAGCAGTACTTC.

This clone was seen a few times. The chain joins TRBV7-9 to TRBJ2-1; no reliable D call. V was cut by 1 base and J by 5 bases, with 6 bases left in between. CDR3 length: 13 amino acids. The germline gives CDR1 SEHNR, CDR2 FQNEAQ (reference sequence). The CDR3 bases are TGTGCCAGCAGCTTAGTGCGGCACAATGAGCAGTTCTTC. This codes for CASSLVRHNEQFF.

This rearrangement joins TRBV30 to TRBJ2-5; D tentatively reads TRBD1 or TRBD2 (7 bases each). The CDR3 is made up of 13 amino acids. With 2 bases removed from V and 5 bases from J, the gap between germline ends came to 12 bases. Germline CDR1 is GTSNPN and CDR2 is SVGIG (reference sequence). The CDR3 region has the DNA TGTGCCTGGAGTACTCAGGGGGGGGAGACCCAGTACTTC. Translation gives CAWSTQGGETQYF. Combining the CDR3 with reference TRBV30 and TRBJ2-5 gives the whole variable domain SQTIHQWPATLVQPVGSPLSLECTVEGTSNPNLYWYRQAAGRGLQLLFYSVGIGQISSEVPQNLSASRPQDRQFILSSKKLLLSDSGFYLCAWSTQGGETQYFGPGTRLLVL.

The CDR3 coding sequence is TGTGCCAGCAGAAGGAGTTCCTATAATTCACCCCTCCACTTT. Residues: CASRRSSYNSPLHF. The rearrangement uses TRBV6-5 and TRBJ1-6; the D is unclear. V dropped 6 bases and J dropped 1 base, with 7 bases sitting between them. CDR3 length: 14 amino acids. Germline V gene lookup returns CDR1 MNHEY and CDR2 SVGAGI.

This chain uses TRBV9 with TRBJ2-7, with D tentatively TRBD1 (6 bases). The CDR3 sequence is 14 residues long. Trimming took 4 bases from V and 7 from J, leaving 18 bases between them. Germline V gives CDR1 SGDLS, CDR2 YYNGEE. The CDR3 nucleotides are TGTGCCAGCAGCTCCCAGGGGAGATATTGGGAGCAGTACTTC. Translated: CASSSQGRYWEQYF. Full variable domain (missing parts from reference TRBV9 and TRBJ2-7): DSGVTQTPKHLITATGQRVTLRCSPRSGDLSVYWYQQSLDQGLQFLIQYYNGEERAKGNILERFSAQQFPDLHSELNLSSLELGDSALYFCASSSQGRYWEQYFGPGTRLTVT.

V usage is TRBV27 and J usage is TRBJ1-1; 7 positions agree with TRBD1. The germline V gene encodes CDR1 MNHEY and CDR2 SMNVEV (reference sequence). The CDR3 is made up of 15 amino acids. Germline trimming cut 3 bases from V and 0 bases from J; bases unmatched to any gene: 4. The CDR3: CASSFPDRLNTEAFF. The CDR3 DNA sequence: TGTGCCAGCAGTTTCCCGGACAGGCTGAACACTGAAGCTTTCTTT.

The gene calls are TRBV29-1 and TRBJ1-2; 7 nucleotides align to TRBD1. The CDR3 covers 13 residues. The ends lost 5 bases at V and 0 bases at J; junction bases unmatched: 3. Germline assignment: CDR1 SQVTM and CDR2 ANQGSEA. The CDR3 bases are TGCAGCGTTAGGGGACAGTCTAACTATGGCTACACCTTC. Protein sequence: CSVRGQSNYGYTF.

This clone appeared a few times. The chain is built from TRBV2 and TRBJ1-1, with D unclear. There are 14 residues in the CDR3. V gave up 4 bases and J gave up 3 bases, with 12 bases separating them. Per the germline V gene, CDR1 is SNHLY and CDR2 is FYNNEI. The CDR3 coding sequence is TGTGCCAGCAGTGTCGTAGGGCGGGACACTGAAGCTTTCTTT. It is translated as CASSVVGRDTEAFF.

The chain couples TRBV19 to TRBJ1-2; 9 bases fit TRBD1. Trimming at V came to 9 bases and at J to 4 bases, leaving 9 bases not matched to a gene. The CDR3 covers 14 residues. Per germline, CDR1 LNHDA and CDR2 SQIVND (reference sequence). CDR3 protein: CASLTPDRGYGYTF. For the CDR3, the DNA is TGTGCCAGCCTAACCCCGGACAGGGGCTATGGCTACACCTTC.

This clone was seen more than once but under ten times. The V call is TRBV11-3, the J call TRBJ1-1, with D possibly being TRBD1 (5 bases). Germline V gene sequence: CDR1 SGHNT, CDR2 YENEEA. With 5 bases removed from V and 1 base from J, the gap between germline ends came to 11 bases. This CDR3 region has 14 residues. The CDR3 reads CASSTKTENTEAFF. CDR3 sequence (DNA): TGTGCCAGCAGCACCAAGACAGAGAACACTGAAGCTTTCTTT.

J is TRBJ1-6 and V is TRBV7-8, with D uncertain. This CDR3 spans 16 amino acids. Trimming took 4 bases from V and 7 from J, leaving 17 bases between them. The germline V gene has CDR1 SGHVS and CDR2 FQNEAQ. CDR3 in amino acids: CASSSQRRAGNSPLHF. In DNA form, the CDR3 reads TGTGCCAGCAGCTCCCAAAGGAGGGCGGGCAATTCACCCCTCCACTTT.

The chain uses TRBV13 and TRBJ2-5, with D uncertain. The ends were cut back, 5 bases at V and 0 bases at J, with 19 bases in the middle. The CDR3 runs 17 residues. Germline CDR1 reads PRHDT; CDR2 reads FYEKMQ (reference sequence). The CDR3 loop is CASSNAGVAWYQETQYF. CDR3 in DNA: TGTGCCAGCAGCAATGCCGGAGTAGCATGGTACCAAGAGACCCAGTACTTC.

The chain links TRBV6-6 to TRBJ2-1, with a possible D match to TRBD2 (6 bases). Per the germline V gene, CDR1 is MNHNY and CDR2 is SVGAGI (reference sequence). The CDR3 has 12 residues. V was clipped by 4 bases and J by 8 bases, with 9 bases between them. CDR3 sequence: CASSSGVYEQFF. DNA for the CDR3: TGTGCCAGCAGTTCGGGGGTGTATGAGCAGTTCTTC.

The CDR3 here is CASSPRALPGNTIYF. In nucleotides, the CDR3 is TGTGCCAGCAGTCCCCGGGCCCTACCTGGAAACACCATATATTTT. The V and J genes are TRBV6-5 and TRBJ1-3; D not certain. Trimming took off 5 bases at V and 2 bases at J, with 13 bases between the two ends. Per the germline V gene, CDR1 is MNHEY and CDR2 is SVGAGI. The CDR3 totals 15 residues.